A selection of T cell receptor beta chains follows, all from one sample in a study of OX40 agonist ivuxolimab in advanced cancers. The method was immunoSEQ multiplex PCR; TCRdb's version includes in-frame clones alone and lacks a portion of them. Among about 23,000 clones, roughly 77% were seen once, and the ten largest hold roughly 18%. Sequencing was performed on CD4+ or CD8+ T cells sorted from blood, taken in a trial of the OX40 agonist ivuxolimab. The receptors shown here come from an adult with an advanced solid tumor such as melanoma, head and neck, liver or kidney cancer. Both conserved end residues are trimmed from each CDR3.

v_call cdr3_aa
TRBV2 ASSEALGPTYEQY
TRBV7-9 ASSPDRGITEAF
TRBV19 ASSIDGTEETQY
TRBV6-5 ASSYGGGTGRTEAF
TRBV28 ASNSPTGSLQETQY
TRBV9 ASSVRYGGRAGETQY
TRBV9 ASSVDQARNTIY
TRBV5-6 ASSLLGDTDTQY
TRBV5-8 ASSSHRALFSETQY
TRBV6-4 ASSLSAGGTDTQY
TRBV9 ASSRGTGFSPLH
TRBV4-2 ASSPKENLAGYNEQF
TRBV7-2 ASSLGGAGANYGYT
TRBV6-5 ASSYLDTQY
TRBV11-3 ASSPGTSGGREDTQY
TRBV5-6 ASSLLWDRAPYGYT
TRBV27 ASSFLQSYEQY
TRBV7-9 ASSLSSSYNEQF
TRBV7-2 ASSPLSGFGNTIY
TRBV10-3 AGGGAYEQY
TRBV29-1 SVRPGSYEQY
TRBV9 ASSVAGGDEKLF
TRBV6-9 ASSDTNYGYT
TRBV6-4 ASSKGSSYEQY
TRBV6-1 ASRLSVEGNIQY
TRBV5-1 ASSPSTGETEAF
TRBV6-5 ASSPSGWAF
TRBV4-3 ASSLWQNTEAF
TRBV18 ASSPQSGGSGNTIY
TRBV4-1 ASTLRDRDGEQF
TRBV15 ATSRAASGTAVYEQY
TRBV19 ASSIASGSYEQY
TRBV10-3 AIIDDRGSYNEQF
TRBV18 ASSTGFGDEKLF
TRBV2 ASSVKRGTDTQY
TRBV29-1 SGRSAKNIQY
TRBV6-6 ASSQEGPPNTGELF
TRBV10-3 AINKDGGNTEAF
TRBV7-2 ASSLASAGTYNEQF
TRBV5-1 ASSLEGWGGFANTGELF
TRBV19 ASRLGRLGNQPQH
TRBV4-2 ASSLSAGETDTQY
TRBV30 AWSPSSGGGRDEQF